Below, 4 T cell receptor beta chains from the same sample are listed, as sequenced in a study of blood T cell repertoires in COVID-19. The method was immunoSEQ multiplex PCR; TCRdb's version includes in-frame clones alone and lacks a portion of them. The table lists almost 400,000 clones, about 89% of them singletons. Specimen: peripheral blood. The receptors come from a woman between 55 and 75 years old with COVID-19, enrolled during active disease.

The J gene is TRBJ1-2, the V gene TRBV2; D ambiguous. The V end lost 6 bases, the J end lost 8 bases, and 19 bases lay between the germline ends. Germline V gene lookup returns CDR1 SNHLY and CDR2 FYNNEI. The CDR3 sequence is 14 residues long. CDR3 bases: TGTGCCAGCAGGTCCCGGGAAACTGCTCTCGGCTACACCTTC. Translation: CASRSRETALGYTF.

A single count supports this clone. The chain couples TRBV19 to TRBJ1-5, with D unclear. The CDR3 has 11 amino acids. The germline V and J ends were trimmed by 5 bases and 9 bases, with 8 bases remaining between them. Germline CDR1 is LNHDA and CDR2 is SQIVND (reference sequence). CDR3 nucleotides: TGTGCCAGTAGTTCCCGAGGGCCCCAGCATTTT. The encoded protein is CASSSRGPQHF.

In the case of this clone: The sample has other DNA sequences that encode this CDR3 too. The chain has TRBV19 and TRBJ1-2, with 7 nucleotides matching TRBD1. Germline V gene data show CDR1 as LNHDA and CDR2 as SQIVND (reference sequence). The CDR3 consists of 13 residues. Germline trimming cut 9 bases from V and 4 bases from J; bases unmatched to any gene: 8. DNA of the CDR3: TGTGCCAGCAGAACAGGGGTGGGCTATGGCTACACCTTC. Translated: CASRTGVGYGYTF. The full variable domain, completed using reference TRBV19 and TRBJ1-2, is DGGITQSPKYLFRKEGQNVTLSCEQNLNHDAMYWYRQDPGQGLRLIYYSQIVNDFQKGDIAEGYSVSREKKESFPLTVTSAQKNPTAFYLCASRTGVGYGYTFGSGTRLTVV.

The chain combines TRBV7-3 with TRBJ2-3, with 12 bases aligning to TRBD2. The trim removed 6 bases at V and 2 bases at J, leaving 3 bases unmatched. CDR3 size: 15 residues. Per germline, CDR1 SGHTA and CDR2 FQGTGA. In nucleotides, the CDR3 is TGTGCCAGCAGTTCTAGCGGGGGGGTCACAGATACGCAGTATTTT. This sequence encodes CASSSSGGVTDTQYF.